This T cell receptor (beta chain) emerged from a study of cytomegalovirus exposure and HLA in healthy donors. The wider study: Unique TCRs from HLA-typed donors, about 78 million of them, were held in an early data release.

Study-wide findings and caveats: CMV antigen specificity of a few CMV-associated chains was confirmed in vitro. Follow-up analysis later connected one missense variant in DCLRE1C with trimming of TCR beta V- and J-genes.

To note about this clone: Its cognate antigen is unknown.

With 60 Vbeta and 13 Jbeta primers, the PCR was carried out. This table comes from immunoSEQ multiplex PCR, and its TCRdb copy is limited to in-frame clones, with some not included. The sample consists of some 140,000 clones, about 80% of them appearing once. The source of this sequence is a male donor in good health and CMV-seropositive. Material: PBMCs.

The chain's CDR3 is CASSETTSGGRGTQYF. CDR3 nucleotide sequence: TGTGCCAGCAGTGAGACGACTAGCGGGGGGCGGGGGACCCAGTACTTC. This chain joins TRBV2 and TRBJ2-5, with 13 positions matching TRBD2. The CDR3 has 16 residues. V shed 3 bases, J shed 7 bases, and the junction held 8 bases outside the gene matches. Germline V lookup: CDR1 SNHLY, CDR2 FYNNEI.